These T cell receptor beta chains were read from a single sample in a study of control samples from healthy donors and cancer patients. The table came from immunoSEQ multiplex PCR; TCRdb's copy has only in-frame clones and leaves some out. This repertoire shows tens of thousands of clones, approximately 89% found once; its top ten account for 5.5%. The sequenced sample consisted of blood. The receptors derive from a man aged 45-60 years in good health. CDR3s include the opening cysteine and the closing phenylalanine or tryptophan. The order of the fields is clone size, D gene, V gene, J gene, CDR3 length, CDR3 protein, CDR3 DNA. The D gene is left open where the match is weak. Clone size is given for some rows only: seen once, a few or many times, or a class if the clone is expanded.

-,TRBD2,TRBV5-4,TRBJ2-4,13,CASSPAGENIQYF,TGTGCCAGCAGCCCCGCGGGGGAAAACATTCAGTACTTC
-,-,TRBV27,TRBJ1-6,15,CASKGDSSYNSPLHF,TGTGCCAGCAAAGGGGATAGCTCCTATAATTCACCCCTCCACTTT
-,-,TRBV5-6,TRBJ2-7,16,CASSPSSGHFPYEQYF,TGTGCCAGCAGCCCATCCTCGGGACACTTCCCCTACGAGCAGTACTTC
-,-,TRBV14,TRBJ2-7,10,CASSSYEQYF,TGTGCCAGCAGTTCCTACGAGCAGTACTTC
-,TRBD1,TRBV5-5,TRBJ1-2,13,CASSQGQPYGYTF,TGTGCCAGCAGCCAGGGACAGCCCTATGGCTACACCTTC
-,-,TRBV4-1,TRBJ2-7,14,CASSQDRYSYEQYF,TGCGCCAGCAGCCAAGATAGGTACTCCTACGAGCAGTACTTC
-,-,TRBV30,TRBJ1-3,16,CAWSPRRGYSGNTIYF,TGTGCCTGGAGCCCGAGAAGGGGTTACTCTGGAAACACCATATATTTT
-,-,TRBV6-6,TRBJ1-1,14,CASSYALWGGEAFF,TGTGCCAGCAGTTACGCCCTTTGGGGCGGTGAAGCTTTCTTT
-,-,TRBV9,TRBJ2-3,13,CASSVVSTDTQYF,TGTGCCAGCAGCGTAGTCTCCACAGATACGCAGTATTTT
-,TRBD1,TRBV6-5,TRBJ1-6,15,CASTADRDYNSPLHF,TGTGCCAGCACCGCGGACAGGGACTATAATTCACCCCTCCACTTT
-,-,TRBV18,TRBJ1-6,15,CASSRDRLGDSPLHF,TGTGCCAGCTCTCGAGACAGGCTAGGGGATTCACCCCTCCACTTT
once,TRBD2,TRBV7-7,TRBJ2-1,15,CASSLTSGGANEQFF,TGTGCCAGCAGCCTAACTAGCGGGGGGGCCAATGAGCAGTTCTTC
-,-,TRBV19,TRBJ1-4,14,CASSMTLTDEKLFF,TGTGCCAGTAGTATGACTTTGACAGATGAAAAACTGTTTTTT
-,TRBD1,TRBV6-6,TRBJ1-6,17,CASSPSGQGATSSPLHF,TGTGCCAGCAGTCCCTCGGGACAGGGGGCAACCAGTTCACCCCTCCACTTT
-,-,TRBV5-1,TRBJ1-1,14,CASSLRGGDTEAFF,TGCGCCAGCAGCTTGAGGGGAGGGGACACTGAAGCTTTCTTT
-,-,TRBV9,TRBJ2-7,14,CASSVGTMDYEQYF,TGTGCCAGCAGCGTAGGGACGATGGATTACGAGCAGTACTTC
few,-,TRBV4-1,TRBJ1-5,15,CASSQEGRSGQPQHF,TGCGCCAGCAGCCAAGAAGGGAGGTCCGGTCAGCCCCAGCATTTT
-,-,TRBV6-4,TRBJ1-5,14,CASSENGDNQPQHF,TGTGCCAGCAGTGAAAACGGCGACAATCAGCCCCAGCATTTT
-,TRBD2,TRBV5-1,TRBJ2-5,16,CASSLGPGLGKETQYF,TGCGCCAGCAGCTTGGGACCGGGACTAGGGAAAGAGACCCAGTACTTC
-,-,TRBV7-8,TRBJ2-7,15,CASSLAGQPSYEQYF,TGTGCCAGCAGCTTAGCCGGACAGCCTTCCTACGAGCAGTACTTC
-,-,TRBV19,TRBJ1-1,12,CASMGPSTEAFF,TGTGCCAGTATGGGGCCGAGCACTGAAGCTTTCTTT
-,-,TRBV15,TRBJ2-7,15,CATSKEVTWLSEQYF,TGTGCCACCAGCAAGGAGGTCACTTGGTTGAGCGAGCAGTACTTC
-,TRBD1,TRBV30,TRBJ1-2,15,CAWSSRQGRHYGYTF,TGTGCCTGGAGTTCGCGACAGGGGCGTCACTATGGCTACACCTTC
few,-,TRBV5-5,TRBJ1-2,15,CASSLDDGANYGYTF,TGTGCCAGCAGCTTGGATGACGGGGCTAACTATGGCTACACCTTC
once,-,TRBV5-6,TRBJ1-2,14,CASSPRQGIYGYTF,TGTGCCAGCAGCCCGAGGCAGGGCATATATGGCTACACCTTC
-,-,TRBV30,TRBJ1-5,14,CAWSVELGNQPQHF,TGTGCCTGGAGTGTGGAGTTGGGCAATCAGCCCCAGCATTTT
-,-,TRBV20-1,TRBJ1-1,12,CSASIRDTEAFF,TGCAGTGCCAGTATAAGGGACACTGAAGCTTTCTTT
-,-,TRBV5-1,TRBJ1-1,12,CASSLQNTEAFF,TGCGCCAGCAGCTTACAGAACACTGAAGCTTTCTTT
few,-,TRBV10-1,TRBJ2-2,13,CASSERETGELFF,TGCGCCAGCAGTGAGAGGGAGACCGGGGAGCTGTTTTTT